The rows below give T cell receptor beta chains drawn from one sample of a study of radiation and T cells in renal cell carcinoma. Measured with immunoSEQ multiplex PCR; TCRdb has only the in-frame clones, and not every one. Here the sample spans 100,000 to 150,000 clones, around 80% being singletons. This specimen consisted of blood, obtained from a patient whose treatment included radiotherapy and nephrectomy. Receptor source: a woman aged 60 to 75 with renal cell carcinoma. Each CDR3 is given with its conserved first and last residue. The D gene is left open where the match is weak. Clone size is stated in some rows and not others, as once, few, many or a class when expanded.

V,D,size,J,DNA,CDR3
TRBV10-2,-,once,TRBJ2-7,TGCGCCAGCAGTGAGGTAGGACGCCTGAGCTCCTACGAGCAGTACTTC,CASSEVGRLSSYEQYF
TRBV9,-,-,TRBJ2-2,TGTGCCAGCAGCGTAGAAGGTAGCCGCACCGGGGAGCTGTTTTTT,CASSVEGSRTGELFF
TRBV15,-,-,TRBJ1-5,TGTGCCACCAGTAACATCGAGGGCAATCAGCCCCAGCATTTT,CATSNIEGNQPQHF
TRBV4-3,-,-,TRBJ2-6,TGCGCCAGCAGCCAAGAGGGGGGATCCCCTGGGGCCAACGTCCTGACTTTC,CASSQEGGSPGANVLTF
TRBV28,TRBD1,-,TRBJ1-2,TGTGCCAGCAGTTTGGCGGTAGTGGGACAGAACTATGGCTACACCTTC,CASSLAVVGQNYGYTF
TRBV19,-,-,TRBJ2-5,TGTGCCAGTAGTATACGGGCAGGGAAAGAGACCCAGTACTTC,CASSIRAGKETQYF
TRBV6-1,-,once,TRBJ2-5,TGTGCCAGCAGTTCCCGGGGGACCCAGTACTTC,CASSSRGTQYF
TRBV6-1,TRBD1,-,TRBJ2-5,TGTGCCAGCAGCTTTACAGGGGGCAGGCAAGAGACCCAGTACTTC,CASSFTGGRQETQYF
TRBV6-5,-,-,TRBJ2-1,TGTGCCAGCAGTAGGGGGAATGAGCAGTTCTTC,CASSRGNEQFF
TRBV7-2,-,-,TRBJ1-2,TGTGCCAGCAGCTTAGTGTCCCCCCCCCTCTATGGCTACACCTTC,CASSLVSPPLYGYTF
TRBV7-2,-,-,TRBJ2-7,TGTGCCAGCAGCCCGCCCAACAGGGTTGGGGAGCAGTACTTC,CASSPPNRVGEQYF
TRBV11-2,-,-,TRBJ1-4,TGTGCCAGCAGCTTAAAAGGGGGAGAAAAACTGTTTTTT,CASSLKGGEKLFF
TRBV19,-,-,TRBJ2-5,TGTGCCAGTAGTAGGATGGTAGCCCAAGAGACCCAGTACTTC,CASSRMVAQETQYF
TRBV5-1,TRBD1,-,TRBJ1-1,TGCGCCAGCAACGAGGGGACAGGGGGATTAGGCACTGAAGCTTTCTTT,CASNEGTGGLGTEAFF
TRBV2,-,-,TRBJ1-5,TGTGCCAGCAGGAACCCCGTACCCGATCAGGACAGTGATCAGCCCCAGCATTTT,CASRNPVPDQDSDQPQHF
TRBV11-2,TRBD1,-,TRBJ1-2,TGTGCCAGCAGCTCTCCTGGGGCGGGACAGCATGGCTACACCTTC,CASSSPGAGQHGYTF
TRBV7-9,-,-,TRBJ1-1,TGTGCCAGCAGCTTAGGGGCCCCCTATGAAGCTTTCTTT,CASSLGAPYEAFF
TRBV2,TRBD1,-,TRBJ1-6,TGTGCCAGCAGGGGACAGTTAAGCTCCTATAATTCACCCCTCCACTTT,CASRGQLSSYNSPLHF
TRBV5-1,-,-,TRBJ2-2,TGCGCCAGCAGCTTGGCTAGGGCGAACACCGGGGAGCTGTTTTTT,CASSLARANTGELFF
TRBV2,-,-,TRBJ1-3,TGTGCCAGCACGGGGGCCTCTGGAAACACCATATATTTT,CASTGASGNTIYF
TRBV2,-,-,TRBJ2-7,TGTGCCAGCAGGATCGACCCTTCCTACGAGCAGTACTTC,CASRIDPSYEQYF
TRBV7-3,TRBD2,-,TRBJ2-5,TGTGCCAGCAGCTCACCGGGACTAGCGGGAGGAGGGGAGACCCAGTACTTC,CASSSPGLAGGGETQYF
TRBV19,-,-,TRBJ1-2,TGTGCCAGTAGTGGTCTCAGGGGTATAGGCGGCTACACCTTC,CASSGLRGIGGYTF
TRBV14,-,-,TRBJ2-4,TGTGCCAGCAGCCAAACTGGCCCCTTTCAGTACTTC,CASSQTGPFQYF
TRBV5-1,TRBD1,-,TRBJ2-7,TGCGCCAGCAGCTTGACAGGGGGCTACGAGCAGTACTTC,CASSLTGGYEQYF
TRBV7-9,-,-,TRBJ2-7,TGTGCCAGCAGCTTAACTCAAGGGGGCGAGCAGTACTTC,CASSLTQGGEQYF
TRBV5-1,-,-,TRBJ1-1,TGCGCCAGCAGCTTGGCGGAGGTAATAGGGGGAGGCACTGAAGCTTTCTTT,CASSLAEVIGGGTEAFF
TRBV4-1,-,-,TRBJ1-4,TGCGCCAGCAGCCAAGATGTGCGGGCAACTAATGAAAAACTGTTTTTT,CASSQDVRATNEKLFF
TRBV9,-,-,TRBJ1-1,TGTGCCAGCAGCCCCCCGGTGGTGACGAACACTGAAGCTTTCTTT,CASSPPVVTNTEAFF
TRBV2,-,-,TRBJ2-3,TGTGCCAGCAGCGGGACTCCAATTGCCCTTGCCCCAGATACGCAGTATTTT,CASSGTPIALAPDTQYF
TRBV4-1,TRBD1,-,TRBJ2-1,TGCGCCAGCAGCCAGGACAGGGCCTACAATGAGCAGTTCTTC,CASSQDRAYNEQFF
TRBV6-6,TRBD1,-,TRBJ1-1,TGTGCCAGCAGTTACCTGACAGGGGAAAGGACTGAAGCTTTCTTT,CASSYLTGERTEAFF
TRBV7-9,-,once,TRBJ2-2,TGTGCCAGCAGCCCTCGGTGGAGGGCGGACACCGGGGAGCTGTTTTTT,CASSPRWRADTGELFF
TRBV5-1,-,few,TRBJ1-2,TGCGCCAGCAGCTCCACCGACACTTACGATGGCTACACCTTC,CASSSTDTYDGYTF
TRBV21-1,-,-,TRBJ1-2,TGTGCCAGCAGCAAGGACAGGCTCTATGGCTACACCTTC,CASSKDRLYGYTF
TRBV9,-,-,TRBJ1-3,TGTGCCAGCAGCGTAGAACCGCTGGGGCCCATCTCTGGAAACACCATATATTTT,CASSVEPLGPISGNTIYF
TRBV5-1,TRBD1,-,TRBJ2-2,TGCGCCAGCAGCTGGGGACAGGGGGCGACCGGGGAGCTGTTTTTT,CASSWGQGATGELFF
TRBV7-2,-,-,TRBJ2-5,TGTGCCAGCAGCTTACAAATTGGGCAAGAGACCCAGTACTTC,CASSLQIGQETQYF
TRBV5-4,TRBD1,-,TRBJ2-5,TGTGCCAGCAGCCCCTGGGACAGGGGTCAAGAGACCCAGTACTTC,CASSPWDRGQETQYF
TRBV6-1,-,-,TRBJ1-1,TGTGCCAGCAACAGCCTCAACACTGAAGCTTTCTTT,CASNSLNTEAFF